This T cell receptor (beta chain) originates from a study of regulatory T cells in long-lasting Graves disease. The study, taken as a whole, reports: TCR diversity in persistent Graves' patients was below that of newly diagnosed ones.

This clonotype appeared many times. The antigen remains undetermined. CDR3-region Arm-PCR and iRepertoire HTBI primers produced the TCR beta libraries. TCRdb re-called the multiplex PCR reads with MiXCR, one entry per CDR3 protein. Of roughly 320,000 distinct CDR3 sequences in the sample, 16% were seen once. This sample's time point: newly diagnosed GD, antithyroid drugs for less than 3 months. After RNA was extracted from PBMCs, the TCR library was made from it. The same data also contributed to another study, on T cells in Graves' hyperthyroidism and ophthalmopathy.

The TCR sequence derives from a middle-aged man with Graves disease. Here the sequenced sample was peripheral blood mononuclear cells (PBMCs), taken at new diagnosis, from a patient treated with antithyroid drugs.

CDR3 DNA sequence: TGTGCCAGCAGGACCTACAGGGCGTATAATGAAAAACTGTTTTTT. Residues: CASRTYRAYNEKLFF. This chain links TRBV6-1 with TRBJ1-4; D perhaps matches TRBD1 (6 bases). Between the trimmed V and J ends, which lost 6 bases and 4 bases, there was a span of 15 bases. Germline V gene sequence: CDR1 MNHNS, CDR2 SASEGT. The CDR3 spans 15 residues.